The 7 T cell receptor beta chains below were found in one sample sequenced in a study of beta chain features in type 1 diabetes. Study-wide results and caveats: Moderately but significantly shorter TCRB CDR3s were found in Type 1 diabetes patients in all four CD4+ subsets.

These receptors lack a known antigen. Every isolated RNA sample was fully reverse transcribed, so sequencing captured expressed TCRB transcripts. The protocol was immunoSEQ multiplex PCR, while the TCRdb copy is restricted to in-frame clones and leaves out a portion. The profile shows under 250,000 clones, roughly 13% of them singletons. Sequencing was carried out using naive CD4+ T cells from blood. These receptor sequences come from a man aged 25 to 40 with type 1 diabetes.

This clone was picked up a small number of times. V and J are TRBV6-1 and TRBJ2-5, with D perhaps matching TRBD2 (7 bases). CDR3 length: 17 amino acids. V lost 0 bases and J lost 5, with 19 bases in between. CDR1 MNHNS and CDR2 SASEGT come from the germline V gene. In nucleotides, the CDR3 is TGTGCCAGCAGTGAAGCGGGGGGGCAGCAAGGGTGGGAGACCCAGTACTTC. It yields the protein CASSEAGGQQGWETQYF.

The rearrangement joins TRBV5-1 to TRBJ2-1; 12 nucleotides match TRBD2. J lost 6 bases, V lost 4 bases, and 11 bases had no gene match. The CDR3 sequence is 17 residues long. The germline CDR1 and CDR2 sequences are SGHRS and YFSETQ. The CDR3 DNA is TGCGCCAGCAGCACACAAGATCCGGGACTAGCGGGCAATGAGCAGTTCTTC. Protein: CASSTQDPGLAGNEQFF. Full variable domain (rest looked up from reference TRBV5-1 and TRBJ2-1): KAGVTQTPRYLIKTRGQQVTLSCSPISGHRSVSWYQQTPGQGLQFLFEYFSETQRNKGNFPGRFSGRQFSNSRSEMNVSTLELGDSALYLCASSTQDPGLAGNEQFFGPGTRLTVL.

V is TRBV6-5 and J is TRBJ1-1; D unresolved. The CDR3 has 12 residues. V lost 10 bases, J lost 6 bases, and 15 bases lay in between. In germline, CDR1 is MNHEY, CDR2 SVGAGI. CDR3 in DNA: TGTGCCATAGGTGCCAGGCCCGCTGAAGCTTTCTTT. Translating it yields CAIGARPAEAFF.

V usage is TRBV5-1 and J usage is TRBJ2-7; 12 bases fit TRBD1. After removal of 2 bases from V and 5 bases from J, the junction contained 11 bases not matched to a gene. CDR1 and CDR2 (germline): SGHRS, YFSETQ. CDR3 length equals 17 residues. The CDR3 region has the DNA TGCGCCAGCAGCTTTATCTCCGGGACAGGGGGCCTCGACGAGCAGTACTTC. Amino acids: CASSFISGTGGLDEQYF.

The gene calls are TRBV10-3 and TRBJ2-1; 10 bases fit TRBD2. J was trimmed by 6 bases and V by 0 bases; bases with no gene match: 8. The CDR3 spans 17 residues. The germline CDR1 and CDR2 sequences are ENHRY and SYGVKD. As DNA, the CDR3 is TGTGCCATCAGTGAGTCTATGGGGCTAGCGGGGGTCAATGAGCAGTTCTTC. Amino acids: CAISESMGLAGVNEQFF.

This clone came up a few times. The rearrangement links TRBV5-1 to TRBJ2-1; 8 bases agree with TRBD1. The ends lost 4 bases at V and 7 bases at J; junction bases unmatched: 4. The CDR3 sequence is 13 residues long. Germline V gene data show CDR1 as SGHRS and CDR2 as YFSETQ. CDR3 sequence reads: CASSAGQVNEQFF. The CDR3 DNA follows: TGCGCCAGCAGCGCGGGACAGGTAAATGAGCAGTTCTTC. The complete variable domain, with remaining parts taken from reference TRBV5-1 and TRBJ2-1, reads KAGVTQTPRYLIKTRGQQVTLSCSPISGHRSVSWYQQTPGQGLQFLFEYFSETQRNKGNFPGRFSGRQFSNSRSEMNVSTLELGDSALYLCASSAGQVNEQFFGPGTRLTVL.

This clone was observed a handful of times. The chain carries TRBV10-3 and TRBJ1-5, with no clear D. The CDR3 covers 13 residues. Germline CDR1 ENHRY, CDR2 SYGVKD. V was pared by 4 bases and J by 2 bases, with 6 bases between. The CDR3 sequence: CAISGEGNQPQHF. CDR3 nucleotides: TGTGCCATCAGTGGGGAGGGCAATCAGCCCCAGCATTTT.